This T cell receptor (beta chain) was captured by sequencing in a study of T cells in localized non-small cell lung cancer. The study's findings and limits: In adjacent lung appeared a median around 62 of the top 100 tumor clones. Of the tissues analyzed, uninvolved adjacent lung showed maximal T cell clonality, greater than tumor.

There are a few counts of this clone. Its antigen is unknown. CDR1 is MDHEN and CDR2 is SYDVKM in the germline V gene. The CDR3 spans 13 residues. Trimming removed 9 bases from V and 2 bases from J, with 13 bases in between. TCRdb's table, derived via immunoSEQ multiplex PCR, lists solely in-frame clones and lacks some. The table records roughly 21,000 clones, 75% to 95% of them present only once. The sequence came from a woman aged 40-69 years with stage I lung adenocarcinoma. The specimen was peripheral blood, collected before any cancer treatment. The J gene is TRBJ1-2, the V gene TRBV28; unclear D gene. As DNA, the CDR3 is TGTGCCAGTCGAATTACCTCAAACTATGGCTACACCTTC. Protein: CASRITSNYGYTF.